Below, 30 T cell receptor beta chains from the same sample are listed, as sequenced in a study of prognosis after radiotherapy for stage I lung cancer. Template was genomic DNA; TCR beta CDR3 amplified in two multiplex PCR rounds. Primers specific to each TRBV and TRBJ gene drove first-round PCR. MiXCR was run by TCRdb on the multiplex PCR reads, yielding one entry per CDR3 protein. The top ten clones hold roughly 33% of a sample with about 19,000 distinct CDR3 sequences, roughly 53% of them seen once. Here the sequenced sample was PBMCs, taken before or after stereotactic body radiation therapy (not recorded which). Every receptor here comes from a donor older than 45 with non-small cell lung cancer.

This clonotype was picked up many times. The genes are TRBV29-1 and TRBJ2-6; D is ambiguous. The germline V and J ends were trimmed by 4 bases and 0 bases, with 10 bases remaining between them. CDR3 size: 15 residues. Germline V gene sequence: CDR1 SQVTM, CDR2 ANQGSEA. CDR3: CSVGAGSSGANVLTF. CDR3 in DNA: TGCAGCGTTGGTGCAGGAAGCTCTGGGGCCAACGTCCTGACTTTC. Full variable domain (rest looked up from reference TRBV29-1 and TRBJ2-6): SAVISQKPSRDICQRGTSLTIQCQVDSQVTMMFWYRQQPGQSLTLIATANQGSEATYESGFVIDKFPISRPNLTFSTLTVSNMSPEDSSIYLCSVGAGSSGANVLTFGAGSRLTVL.

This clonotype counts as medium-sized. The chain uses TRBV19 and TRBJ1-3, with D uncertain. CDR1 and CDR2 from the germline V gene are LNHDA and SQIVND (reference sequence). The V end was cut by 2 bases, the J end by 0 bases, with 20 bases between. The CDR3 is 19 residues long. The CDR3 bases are TGTGCCAGTAGTATAAGGACGGATCCCAACTATTACTCTGGAAACACCATATATTTT. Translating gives CASSIRTDPNYYSGNTIYF.

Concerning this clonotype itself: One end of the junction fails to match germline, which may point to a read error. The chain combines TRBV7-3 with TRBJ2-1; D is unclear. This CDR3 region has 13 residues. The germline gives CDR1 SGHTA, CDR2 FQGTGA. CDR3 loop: CAISEVAVNEQFF. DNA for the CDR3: TGTGCCATCAGCGAGGTAGCAGTTAATGAGCAGTTCTTC.

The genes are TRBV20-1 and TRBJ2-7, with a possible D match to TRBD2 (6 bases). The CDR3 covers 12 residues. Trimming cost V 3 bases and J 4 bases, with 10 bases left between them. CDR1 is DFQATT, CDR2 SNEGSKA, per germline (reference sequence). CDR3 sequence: CSASGSRYEQYF. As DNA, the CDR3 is TGCAGTGCTAGCGGGAGTAGGTACGAGCAGTACTTC.

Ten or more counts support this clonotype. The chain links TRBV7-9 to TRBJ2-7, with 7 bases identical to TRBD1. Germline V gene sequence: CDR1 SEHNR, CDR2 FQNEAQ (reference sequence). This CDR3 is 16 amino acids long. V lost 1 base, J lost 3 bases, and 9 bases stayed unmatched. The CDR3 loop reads CASSLVPGRDSYEQYF. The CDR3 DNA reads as TGTGCCAGCAGCTTAGTACCCGGCCGGGACAGCTACGAGCAGTACTTC.

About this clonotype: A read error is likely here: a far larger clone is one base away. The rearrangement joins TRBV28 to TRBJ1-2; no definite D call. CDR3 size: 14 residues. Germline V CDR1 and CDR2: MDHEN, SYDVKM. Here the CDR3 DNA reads TGTGCCAGCAGCTTGAGAGCTGTTGACTATGGCTACAACTTC. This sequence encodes CASSLRAVDYGYNF.

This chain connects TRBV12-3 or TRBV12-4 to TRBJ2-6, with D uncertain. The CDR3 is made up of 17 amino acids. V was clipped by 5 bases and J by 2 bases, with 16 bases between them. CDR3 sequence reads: CASSPLPFLAGANVLTF. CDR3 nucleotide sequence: TGTGCCAGCAGTCCCCTTCCGTTCCTCGCTGGGGCCAACGTCCTGACTTTC.

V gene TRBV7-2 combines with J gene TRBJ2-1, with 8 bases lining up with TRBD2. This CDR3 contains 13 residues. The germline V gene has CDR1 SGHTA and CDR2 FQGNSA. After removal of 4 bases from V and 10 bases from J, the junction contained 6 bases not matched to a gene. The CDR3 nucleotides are TGTGCCAGCAGCTCCACCCGGGGGGGGGAGCAGTTCTTC. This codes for CASSSTRGGEQFF.

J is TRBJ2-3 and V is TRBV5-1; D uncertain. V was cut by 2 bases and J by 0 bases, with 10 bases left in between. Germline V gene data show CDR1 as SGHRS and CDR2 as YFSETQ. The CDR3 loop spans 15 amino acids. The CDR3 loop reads CASSFSWASTDTQYF. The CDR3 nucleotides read TGCGCCAGCAGCTTTAGCTGGGCTAGCACAGATACGCAGTATTTT.

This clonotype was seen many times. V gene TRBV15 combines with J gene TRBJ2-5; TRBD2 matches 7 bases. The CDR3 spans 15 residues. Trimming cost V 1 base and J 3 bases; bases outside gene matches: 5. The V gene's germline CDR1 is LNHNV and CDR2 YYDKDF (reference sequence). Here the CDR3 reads CATSRAERGEETQYF. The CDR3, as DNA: TGTGCCACCAGCAGAGCAGAGCGGGGAGAAGAGACCCAGTACTTC.

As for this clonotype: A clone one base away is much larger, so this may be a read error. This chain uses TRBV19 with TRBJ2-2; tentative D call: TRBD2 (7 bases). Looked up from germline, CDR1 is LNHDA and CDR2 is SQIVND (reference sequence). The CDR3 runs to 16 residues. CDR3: CASTARAGRGLGGLFF. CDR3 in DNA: TGTGCCAGTACCGCCCGAGCGGGAAGAGGTTTAGGGGGGCTGTTTTTT.

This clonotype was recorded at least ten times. CDR3 DNA: TGTGCCAGCAGCTTTTATGAGGCAGGGGTCCACGAGCAGTACTTC. Its protein is CASSFYEAGVHEQYF. V is TRBV7-9 and J is TRBJ2-7, with D possibly being TRBD1 (6 bases). The CDR3 spans 15 residues. V lost 3 bases and J lost 5, with 17 bases in between. CDR1 and CDR2 (germline): SEHNR, FQNEAQ (reference sequence).

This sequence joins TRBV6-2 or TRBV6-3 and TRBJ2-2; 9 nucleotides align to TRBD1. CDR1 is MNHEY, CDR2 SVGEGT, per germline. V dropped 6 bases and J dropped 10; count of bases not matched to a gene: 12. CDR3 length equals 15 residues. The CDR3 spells CASRTEGTGTLELFF. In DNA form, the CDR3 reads TGTGCCAGCAGAACCGAGGGGACAGGGACCTTGGAGCTGTTTTTT.

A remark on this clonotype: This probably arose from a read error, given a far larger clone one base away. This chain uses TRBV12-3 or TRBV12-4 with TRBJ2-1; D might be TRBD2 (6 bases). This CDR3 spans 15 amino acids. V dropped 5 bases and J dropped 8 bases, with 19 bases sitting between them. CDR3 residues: CASSVIVGGLDEQFF. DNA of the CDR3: TGTGCCAGCAGTGTCATAGTGGGAGGACTGGATGAGCAGTTCTTC.

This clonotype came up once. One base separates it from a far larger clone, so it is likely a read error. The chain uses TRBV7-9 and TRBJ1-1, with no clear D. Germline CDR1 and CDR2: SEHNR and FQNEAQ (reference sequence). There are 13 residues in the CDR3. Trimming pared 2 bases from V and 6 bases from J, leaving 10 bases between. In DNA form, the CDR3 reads TGTGCCAGCAGCTTAACGATGATGGCTGAAGCTTTCTTT. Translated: CASSLTMMAEAFF. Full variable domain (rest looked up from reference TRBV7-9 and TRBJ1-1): DTGVSQNPRHKITKRGQNVTFRCDPISEHNRLYWYRQTLGQGPEFLTYFQNEAQLEKSRLLSDRFSAERPKGSFSTLEIQRTEQGDSAMYLCASSLTMMAEAFFGQGTRLTVV.

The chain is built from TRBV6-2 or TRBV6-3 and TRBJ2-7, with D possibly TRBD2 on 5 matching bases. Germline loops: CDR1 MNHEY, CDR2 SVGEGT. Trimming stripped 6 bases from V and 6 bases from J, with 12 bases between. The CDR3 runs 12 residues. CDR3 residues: CASRGRGCEQYF. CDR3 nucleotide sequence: TGTGCCAGCAGAGGACGGGGATGCGAGCAGTACTTC.

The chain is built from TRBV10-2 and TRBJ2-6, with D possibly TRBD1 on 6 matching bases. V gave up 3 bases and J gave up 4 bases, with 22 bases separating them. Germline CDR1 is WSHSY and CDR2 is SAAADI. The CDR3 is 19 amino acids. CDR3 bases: TGCGCCAGCAGTGACTCAACCACGACACAGGGTGCCGGGGCCAACGTCCTGACTTTC. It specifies CASSDSTTTQGAGANVLTF.

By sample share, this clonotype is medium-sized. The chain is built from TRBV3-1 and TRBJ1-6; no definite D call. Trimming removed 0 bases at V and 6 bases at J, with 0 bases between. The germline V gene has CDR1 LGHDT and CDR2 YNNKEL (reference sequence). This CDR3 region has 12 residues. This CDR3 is CASSQDNSPLHF. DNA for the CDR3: TGTGCCAGCAGCCAAGATAATTCACCCCTCCACTTT.

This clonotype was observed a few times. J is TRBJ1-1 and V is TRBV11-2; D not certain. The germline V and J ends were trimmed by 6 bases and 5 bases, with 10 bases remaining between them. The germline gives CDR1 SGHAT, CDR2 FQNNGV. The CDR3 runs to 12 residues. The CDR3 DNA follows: TGTGCCAGCAGTCCCGACTCGACTGAAGCTTTCTTT. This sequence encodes CASSPDSTEAFF.

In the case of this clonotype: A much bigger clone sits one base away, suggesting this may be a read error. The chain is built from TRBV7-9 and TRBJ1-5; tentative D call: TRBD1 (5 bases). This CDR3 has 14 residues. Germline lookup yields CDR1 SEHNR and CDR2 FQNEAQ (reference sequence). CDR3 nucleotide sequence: TGTGCCGTTGGGGGGTTCGTTAGCAATCAGCACCAGCATTTT. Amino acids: CAVGGFVSNQHQHF.

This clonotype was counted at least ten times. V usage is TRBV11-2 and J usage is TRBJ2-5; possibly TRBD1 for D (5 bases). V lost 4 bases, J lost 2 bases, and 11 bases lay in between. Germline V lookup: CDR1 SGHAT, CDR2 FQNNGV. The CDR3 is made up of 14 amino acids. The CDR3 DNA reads TGTGCCAGCAGCTGGAGACCAGGGCAAGAGACCCAGTACTTC. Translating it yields CASSWRPGQETQYF.

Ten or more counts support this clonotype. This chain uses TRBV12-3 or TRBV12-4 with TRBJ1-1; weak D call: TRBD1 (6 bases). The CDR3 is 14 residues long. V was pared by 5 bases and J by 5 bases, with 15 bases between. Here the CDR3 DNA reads TGTGCCAGCAGTGTCGCTCGGGGGCGGACTGAAGCTTTCTTT. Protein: CASSVARGRTEAFF.

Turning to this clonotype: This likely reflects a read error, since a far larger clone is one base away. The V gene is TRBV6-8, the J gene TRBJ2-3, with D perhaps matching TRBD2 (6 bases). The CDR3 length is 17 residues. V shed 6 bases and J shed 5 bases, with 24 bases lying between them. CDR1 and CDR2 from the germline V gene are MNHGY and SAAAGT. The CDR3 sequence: CASRPGRGNIRGDTQYF. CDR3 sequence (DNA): TGTGCCAGCAGACCGGGACGGGGGAATATTCGAGGAGATACGCAGTATTTT.

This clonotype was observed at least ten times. CDR3 loop: CASSEWLTPSYNEQFF. The DNA of the CDR3 is TGTGCCAGCAGTGAATGGCTCACCCCCTCTTACAATGAGCAGTTCTTC. The chain joins TRBV2 to TRBJ2-1; D not certain. The germline gives CDR1 SNHLY, CDR2 FYNNEI. This CDR3 spans 16 amino acids. V dropped 2 bases and J dropped 4 bases, with 15 bases sitting between them.

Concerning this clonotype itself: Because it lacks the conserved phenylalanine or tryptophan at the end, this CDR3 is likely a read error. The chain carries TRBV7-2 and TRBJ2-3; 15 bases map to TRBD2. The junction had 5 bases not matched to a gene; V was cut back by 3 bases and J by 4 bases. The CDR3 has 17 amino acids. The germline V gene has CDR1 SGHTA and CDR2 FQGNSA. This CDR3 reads CASSLGLAGGDADTQYL. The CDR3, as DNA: TGTGCCAGCAGCTTGGGACTAGCGGGAGGAGACGCAGATACGCAGTATCTT.

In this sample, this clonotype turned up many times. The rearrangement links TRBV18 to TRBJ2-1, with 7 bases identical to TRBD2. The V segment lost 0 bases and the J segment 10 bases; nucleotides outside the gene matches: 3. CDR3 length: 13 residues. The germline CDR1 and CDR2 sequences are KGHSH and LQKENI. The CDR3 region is CASSPPGLGEQFF. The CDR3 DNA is TGTGCCAGCTCACCACCAGGACTAGGGGAGCAGTTCTTC.

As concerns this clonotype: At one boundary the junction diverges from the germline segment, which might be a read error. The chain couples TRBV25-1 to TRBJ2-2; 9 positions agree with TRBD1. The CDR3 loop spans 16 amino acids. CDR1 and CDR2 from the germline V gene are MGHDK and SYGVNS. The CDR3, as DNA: TGTGACAGCAGAAAGGGACAGGGCCTTTTCAACGGGGAGCTGTTTTTT. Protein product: CDSRKGQGLFNGELFF.

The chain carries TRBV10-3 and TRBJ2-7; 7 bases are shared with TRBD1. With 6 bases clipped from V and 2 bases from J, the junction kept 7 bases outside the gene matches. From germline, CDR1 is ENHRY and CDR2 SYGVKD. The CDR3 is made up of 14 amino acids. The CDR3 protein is CAISGTEVPYEQYF. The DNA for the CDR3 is TGTGCCATCAGCGGGACAGAAGTCCCCTACGAGCAGTACTTC.

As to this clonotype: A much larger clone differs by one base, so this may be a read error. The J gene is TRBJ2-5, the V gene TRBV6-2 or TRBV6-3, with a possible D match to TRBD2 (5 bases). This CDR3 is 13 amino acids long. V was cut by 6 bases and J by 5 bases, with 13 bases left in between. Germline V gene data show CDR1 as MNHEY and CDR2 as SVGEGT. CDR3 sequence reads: CASRYTRPETQYF. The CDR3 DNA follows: TGTGCCAGCAGGTATACTAGGCCTGAGACCCAGTACTTC.

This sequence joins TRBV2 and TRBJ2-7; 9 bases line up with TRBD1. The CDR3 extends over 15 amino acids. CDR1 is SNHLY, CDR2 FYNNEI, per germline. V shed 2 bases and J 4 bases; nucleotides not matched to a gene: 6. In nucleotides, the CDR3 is TGTGCCAGCAGTGAAATGGGACAGGGTTGGTACGAGCAGTACTTC. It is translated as CASSEMGQGWYEQYF.